Listed below are T cell receptor beta chains from one sample, sequenced in a study of T cell responses to AZD1222 COVID-19 vaccine. Libraries were prepared by immunoSEQ multiplex PCR; TCRdb keeps only in-frame clonotypes and omits some of them. The sample lists approximately 28,000 clones, nearly 95% occurring once. This material consisted of peripheral blood, taken on day 0 of AZD1222 vaccination. These receptors all come from an adult in good health. Each CDR3 is given with its conserved first and last residue. D genes are given only for firm matches. Clone size appears in some rows only: once, few, many, or a class for an expanded clone.

V,J,D,size,DNA,CDR3
TRBV4-2,TRBJ2-3,TRBD2,.,TGTGCCAGCAGCCAGGGACTAGCGGGGGGGCTAAATACGCAGTATTTT,CASSQGLAGGLNTQYF
TRBV19,TRBJ1-1,.,.,TGTGCCAGCATCGGACAGTTGAACACTGAAGCTTTCTTT,CASIGQLNTEAFF
TRBV4-1,TRBJ1-2,.,.,TGCGCCAGCAGCCAAGATCCAGGACAGTTTGGCTATGGCTACACCTTC,CASSQDPGQFGYGYTF
TRBV12-5,TRBJ2-7,.,.,TGTGCTAGTGGTTTGGAGGAGGGGGCCTACGAGCAGTACTTC,CASGLEEGAYEQYF
TRBV27,TRBJ1-1,.,.,TGTGCCACTGGTTCGGGAACTGAAGCTTTCTTT,CATGSGTEAFF
TRBV4-1,TRBJ1-3,.,.,TGCGCCAGCAGCCAAGTAACCTTGCAGGGAAACACCATATATTTT,CASSQVTLQGNTIYF
TRBV4-1,TRBJ2-7,TRBD1,.,TGCGCCAGCAGCCGGACAGGAGATTACGAGCAGTACTTC,CASSRTGDYEQYF
TRBV2,TRBJ1-6,.,.,TGTGCCAGCAGTTCACGGGGCCTGAATTCACCCCTCCACTTT,CASSSRGLNSPLHF
TRBV5-4,TRBJ2-7,.,.,TGTGCCAGCAGCCGTGATTCCTACGAGCAGTACTTC,CASSRDSYEQYF
TRBV19,TRBJ1-5,TRBD1,.,TGTGCCAGTAGTAGGGAGGGGGCTAATCAGCCCCAGCATTTT,CASSREGANQPQHF
TRBV27,TRBJ1-4,TRBD1,once,TGTGCCAGCAGTCCGCGGACAGGCGGCGAGGGGAAAAAACTGTTTTTT,CASSPRTGGEGKKLFF
TRBV13,TRBJ1-6,TRBD1,once,TGTGCCAGCAGCTTAGGCAAAGGACAGGGTTATAATTCACCCCTCCACTTT,CASSLGKGQGYNSPLHF
TRBV7-2,TRBJ1-5,.,.,TGTGCCAGCAGCGCGGACGGCAATCAGCCCCAGCATTTT,CASSADGNQPQHF
TRBV10-3,TRBJ2-7,TRBD2,.,TGTGCCATCAGTGACACTAGCGGGAGGAGTGAGCAGTACTTC,CAISDTSGRSEQYF
TRBV7-9,TRBJ1-4,TRBD1,.,TGTGCCAGCAGCTTAATTCGACAGGGCAGAAATGAAAAACTGTTTTTT,CASSLIRQGRNEKLFF
TRBV15,TRBJ2-7,.,.,TGTGCCACCAGCAGAGATAGGACAATTTACGAGCAGTACTTC,CATSRDRTIYEQYF
TRBV18,TRBJ2-2,.,once,TGTGCCAGCTCACAAGTAGGACAGCTTATGAACACCGGGGAGCTGTTTTTT,CASSQVGQLMNTGELFF
TRBV6-5,TRBJ1-1,.,.,TGTGCCAGCACCTTCCGCCGAGCAGCGAACACTGAAGCTTTCTTT,CASTFRRAANTEAFF
TRBV6-5,TRBJ1-2,.,.,TGTGCCAGCAGTTATTACCGGGACGGCTATGGCTACACCTTC,CASSYYRDGYGYTF
TRBV7-2,TRBJ1-1,.,.,TGTGCCAGCAGCTATCTAGGGTTTAACACTGAAGCTTTCTTT,CASSYLGFNTEAFF
TRBV5-6,TRBJ2-7,.,.,TGTGCCAGCAGCCACGGGTCCGGGAGCCACTCCTACGAGCAGTACTTC,CASSHGSGSHSYEQYF
TRBV28,TRBJ1-3,.,.,TGTGCCAGCAGTTTATGGGCAGGGGATTCTGGAAACACCATATATTTT,CASSLWAGDSGNTIYF
TRBV11-2,TRBJ2-3,.,.,TGTGCCAGCAGCCGCCCTACTTCCGTCTCTAGCACAGATACGCAGTATTTT,CASSRPTSVSSTDTQYF
TRBV15,TRBJ1-2,TRBD1,.,TGTGCCACCAGCAGAGATGTAGGACAGGGGGGTGTCGGCTACACCTTC,CATSRDVGQGGVGYTF
TRBV20-1,TRBJ1-5,.,.,TGCAGTGCTAGTAATAGGGGCAAGCCCCAGCATTTT,CSASNRGKPQHF
TRBV6-5,TRBJ1-2,.,once,TGTGCCAGCACCGACGGAGCGTCGAGCTATGGCTACACCTTC,CASTDGASSYGYTF
TRBV9,TRBJ2-3,TRBD1,.,TGTGCCAGCAGCGTTAGAGGGACAGGCACAGATACGCAGTATTTT,CASSVRGTGTDTQYF
TRBV5-6,TRBJ2-3,.,.,TGTGCCAGCAGCTTGGTCAGGTCCCCAGATACGCAGTATTTT,CASSLVRSPDTQYF
TRBV2,TRBJ1-1,.,.,TGTGCCAGCAGTGATGGCAGGGTGAACACTGAAGCTTTCTTT,CASSDGRVNTEAFF
TRBV30,TRBJ1-3,.,once,TGTGCCTGGAGTGTCCGGGCTACCTCTGGAAACACCATATATTTT,CAWSVRATSGNTIYF
TRBV5-1,TRBJ2-7,TRBD1,.,TGCGCCAGCAGCTTGACAGGGGAAGAGCAGTACTTC,CASSLTGEEQYF
TRBV7-9,TRBJ2-1,.,.,TGTGCCAGCAGCTTATACCCTAGCGCAACCTACAATGAGCAGTTCTTC,CASSLYPSATYNEQFF
TRBV2,TRBJ1-1,.,.,TGTGCCAGCTCTGGGTTTTGGGACACTGAAGCTTTCTTT,CASSGFWDTEAFF
TRBV5-1,TRBJ2-7,TRBD1,.,TGCGCCAGCAGCTCGGGACAGGGGGTCTCCTACGAGCAGTACTTC,CASSSGQGVSYEQYF
TRBV11-3,TRBJ2-5,.,.,TGTGCCAGCATCGCTTACCGCCAGGGCAGGGAGACCCAGTACTTC,CASIAYRQGRETQYF
TRBV11-2,TRBJ1-1,.,.,TGTGCCAGCAGCCCCTCGAGCACTGAAGCTTTCTTT,CASSPSSTEAFF
TRBV27,TRBJ1-5,.,.,TGTGCCAGCAGTTTACAGGGTCAGCCCCAGCATTTT,CASSLQGQPQHF
TRBV6-1,TRBJ1-6,TRBD1,.,TGTGCCAGCAGTGAAGTTGGGGACAGGGTTATACCCCTCCACTTT,CASSEVGDRVIPLHF
TRBV6-4,TRBJ2-3,.,.,TGTGCCAGCAGTGACTCGCCGGGGAGCACAGATACGCAGTATTTT,CASSDSPGSTDTQYF
TRBV7-6,TRBJ2-1,.,.,TGTGCCAGCAGCTCCGGACGGGATGAGCAGTTCTTC,CASSSGRDEQFF
TRBV6-2/TRBV6-3,TRBJ2-3,TRBD2,.,TGTGCCAGCAGTTATCGGTCGACTAGCGGGAGAAACACAGATACGCAGTATTTT,CASSYRSTSGRNTDTQYF
TRBV28,TRBJ2-5,TRBD2,.,TGTGCCAGCGTCTTCGGGGGGGGAGGAGAGACCCAGTACTTC,CASVFGGGGETQYF
TRBV12-5,TRBJ2-1,TRBD1,few,TGTGCTAGTGGTTTGCCCGGGTCGGACAGGGGCGTCAATGAGCAGTTCTTC,CASGLPGSDRGVNEQFF
TRBV4-3,TRBJ2-3,TRBD2,.,TGCGCCAGCAGCCAAGAAAAGACTAGCGGGAGAGATACGCAGTATTTT,CASSQEKTSGRDTQYF
TRBV6-5,TRBJ2-3,TRBD1,.,TGTGCCAGCAGCCGGGACAGGGGCACAGATACGCAGTATTTT,CASSRDRGTDTQYF
TRBV9,TRBJ1-1,TRBD1,.,TGTGCCAGCAGCCGGACAGGCTTTAACACTGAAGCTTTCTTT,CASSRTGFNTEAFF
TRBV6-5,TRBJ1-3,.,.,TGTGCCAGCAGCACAGTCTACTCTGGAAACACCATATATTTT,CASSTVYSGNTIYF
TRBV7-9,TRBJ1-1,TRBD1,once,TGTGCCAGCAGCTTACTGGACAGGGACACTGAAGCTTTCTTT,CASSLLDRDTEAFF
TRBV12-3/TRBV12-4,TRBJ1-1,.,.,TGTGCCAGCAGTCCCGGAGGGAACACTGAAGCTTTCTTT,CASSPGGNTEAFF
TRBV7-8,TRBJ2-2,TRBD2,.,TGTGCCAGCAGCCACCCTAGCGGGACCCTCCCCGGGGAGCTGTTTTTT,CASSHPSGTLPGELFF
TRBV3-1/TRBV3-2,TRBJ2-5,TRBD1,.,TGTGCCAGCACCTCGCGCAGGGGGCGCGGAGAGACCCAGTACTTC,CASTSRRGRGETQYF
TRBV18,TRBJ2-7,.,once,TGTGCCAGCTCACCGAGGGACGCCTACGAGCAGTACTTC,CASSPRDAYEQYF
TRBV27,TRBJ2-7,.,.,TGTGCCAGCAGTCCGACGGCATCCTACGAGCAGTACTTC,CASSPTASYEQYF